The 20 T cell receptor beta chains reported below all come from one sample, sequenced in a study of T-cell reconstitution after alpha-beta-depleted transplantation in children. It was with unique molecular identifiers that the TCRbeta library was prepared. TCRdb reanalysed the PCR reads using MiXCR and keeps one entry per CDR3 protein. The data contain 610,000 or so distinct CDR3 sequences, 20% to 30% of them singletons. The source material was PBMCs, sampled before TCRalphabeta/CD19-depleted stem cell transplant. These receptors all stem from a boy under two years old with Wiskott-Aldrich syndrome, due to receive a stem cell transplant.

The rearrangement links TRBV3-1 to TRBJ2-7, with D unclear. The V gene's germline CDR1 is LGHDT and CDR2 YNNKEL (reference sequence). V lost 4 bases and J lost 2, with 12 bases in between. The CDR3 is made up of 14 amino acids. The CDR3 is CASSPIAGAYEQYF. CDR3 sequence (DNA): TGTGCCAGCAGCCCTATCGCTGGGGCCTACGAGCAGTACTTC.

The J gene is TRBJ2-1, the V gene TRBV20-1, with 7 bases fitting TRBD2. V trimming: 6 bases; J trimming: 10 bases; junction bases outside the gene matches: 3. Germline V CDR1 and CDR2: DFQATT, SNEGSKA (reference sequence). This CDR3 contains 10 residues. This chain's CDR3 is CSALGGEQFF. In DNA, the CDR3 is TGCAGTGCACTGGGGGGGGAGCAGTTCTTC.

The gene calls are TRBV20-1 and TRBJ2-1, with 8 bases that match TRBD2. Trimming at V came to 1 base and at J to 4 bases, leaving 9 bases not matched to a gene. This CDR3 region has 16 residues. Germline CDR1 is DFQATT and CDR2 is SNEGSKA (reference sequence). DNA of the CDR3: TGCAGTGCTAGAGCGTCCGGGACTAGATCTTACAATGAGCAGTTCTTC. Translated: CSARASGTRSYNEQFF.

V is TRBV12-3 or TRBV12-4 and J is TRBJ2-1, with D perhaps matching TRBD2 (6 bases). The CDR3 has 18 amino acids. V lost 7 bases and J 5 bases, leaving 27 bases between the germline ends. CDR3 DNA sequence: TGTGCCAGCATCTCGCTAGGAGGGAGTAATTGGGGAAACAATGAGCAGTTCTTC. Its translation is CASISLGGSNWGNNEQFF.

This sequence joins TRBV4-1 and TRBJ2-7; 9 bases are shared with TRBD2. After removal of 5 bases from V and 6 bases from J, the junction contained 5 bases not matched to a gene. The CDR3 sequence is 13 residues long. Per germline, CDR1 MGHRA and CDR2 YSYEKL. The chain's CDR3 is CASSTIAGVEQYF. Written as DNA, the CDR3 is TGCGCCAGCAGCACAATAGCGGGAGTCGAGCAGTACTTC.

This clonotype was observed a few times. V and J are TRBV20-1 and TRBJ2-3; 11 nucleotides align to TRBD2. Per the germline V gene, CDR1 is DFQATT and CDR2 is SNEGSKA (reference sequence). The ends lost 8 bases at V and 6 bases at J; junction bases unmatched: 4. The CDR3 contains 12 residues. The CDR3 DNA follows: TGCAGTCTAGCGGGAGGTGGGGATACGCAGTATTTT. It codes for CSLAGGGDTQYF.

J is TRBJ1-1 and V is TRBV5-1; D perhaps matches TRBD1 (5 bases). The CDR3 has 14 amino acids. V lost 2 bases and J lost 4, with 12 bases in between. Germline V gene sequence: CDR1 SGHRS, CDR2 YFSETQ. In DNA, the CDR3 is TGCGCCAGCAGCTTCGGGGGATTTAGCACTGAAGCTTTCTTT. Its protein is CASSFGGFSTEAFF. Filled out from reference TRBV5-1 and TRBJ1-1, the complete variable domain reads KAGVTQTPRYLIKTRGQQVTLSCSPISGHRSVSWYQQTPGQGLQFLFEYFSETQRNKGNFPGRFSGRQFSNSRSEMNVSTLELGDSALYLCASSFGGFSTEAFFGQGTRLTVV.

This clonotype was detected once. The chain links TRBV12-3 or TRBV12-4 to TRBJ1-2; D not resolved. This CDR3 contains 10 residues. V was shortened by 4 bases and J by 13 bases, with 10 bases between the two germline ends. The CDR3 DNA sequence: TGTGCCAGCAGTTCGAACCTCCTCACCTTC. This sequence encodes CASSSNLLTF.

This clonotype was seen only a few times. The chain uses TRBV12-3 or TRBV12-4 and TRBJ2-5, with D perhaps TRBD1 (5 bases). This CDR3 region has 12 residues. V lost 6 bases, J lost 5 bases, and 10 bases lay in between. The CDR3 DNA sequence: TGTGCCAGCAGCTCCTCAGGGGAGACCCAGTACTTC. This gives the protein CASSSSGETQYF.

This clonotype has a handful of counts. The rearrangement uses TRBV10-2 and TRBJ2-3; 10 bases map to TRBD2. This CDR3 comprises 16 residues. V shed 6 bases, J shed 7 bases, and the junction held 13 bases outside the gene matches. Germline V gene data show CDR1 as WSHSY and CDR2 as SAAADI. CDR3 in DNA: TGCGCCAGCAGACCGAGCGGGAGGGCCGTCATTAATACGCAGTATTTT. Its protein product is CASRPSGRAVINTQYF.

J is TRBJ2-2 and V is TRBV29-1, with 11 positions matching TRBD2. Trimming cost V 7 bases and J 0 bases; bases outside gene matches: 7. Looked up from germline, CDR1 is SQVTM and CDR2 is ANQGSEA. The CDR3 is 16 amino acids. Here the CDR3 reads CSARTSGSSNTGELFF. DNA of the CDR3: TGCAGCGCCCGTACTAGCGGGAGCTCGAACACCGGGGAGCTGTTTTTT.

J is TRBJ1-1 and V is TRBV18; 7 bases fit TRBD1. CDR1 and CDR2 (germline): KGHSH, LQKENI. The CDR3 has 13 amino acids. The J segment lost 5 bases and the V segment lost 1 base, leaving 1 base of the junction unmatched. CDR3 DNA sequence: TGTGCCAGCTCACCACTGGACAGGACTGAAGCTTTCTTT. Translating it yields CASSPLDRTEAFF.

CDR3 bases: TGCGCCAGCAGCTTGGAAGCGGGAACCAATGAGCAGTTCTTC. Amino acid sequence: CASSLEAGTNEQFF. The V gene is TRBV5-1, the J gene TRBJ2-1; 7 bases map to TRBD2. Unmatched junction bases numbered 3, after V lost 0 bases and J lost 6 bases. The CDR3 runs to 14 residues. Germline-derived CDR1 and CDR2 are SGHRS and YFSETQ. The entire variable domain, with the rest obtained from reference TRBV5-1 and TRBJ2-1, is as follows: KAGVTQTPRYLIKTRGQQVTLSCSPISGHRSVSWYQQTPGQGLQFLFEYFSETQRNKGNFPGRFSGRQFSNSRSEMNVSTLELGDSALYLCASSLEAGTNEQFFGPGTRLTVL.

This clonotype showed up just once. V gene TRBV6-5 combines with J gene TRBJ1-4; D gene uncertain. Germline CDR1 reads MNHEY; CDR2 reads SVGAGI. V lost 2 bases to trimming and J lost 7 bases, with 11 bases between them. The CDR3 contains 14 residues. As DNA, the CDR3 is TGTGCCAGCAGTTACGCCTCCGGGAGTGAAAAACTGTTTTTT. Translated: CASSYASGSEKLFF.

This clonotype was found a few times. The genes are TRBV20-1 and TRBJ1-1; 9 bases agree with TRBD1. The germline CDR1 and CDR2 sequences are DFQATT and SNEGSKA (reference sequence). J was trimmed by 6 bases and V by 3 bases; bases with no gene match: 11. This CDR3 comprises 15 residues. The CDR3 here is CSASPWGTGKSEAFF. The CDR3 DNA reads as TGCAGTGCTAGTCCTTGGGGGACAGGGAAATCTGAAGCTTTCTTT.

In its sample, this clonotype was seen a few times. The chain is built from TRBV5-1 and TRBJ2-2; no reliable D call. CDR1 is SGHRS, CDR2 YFSETQ, per germline. Trimming removed 4 bases from V and 1 base from J, with 14 bases in between. This CDR3 is 16 amino acids long. CDR3 in DNA: TGCGCCAGCAGCCACATGTTGGGCGGGAACACCGGGGAGCTGTTTTTT. Its protein product is CASSHMLGGNTGELFF.

This clonotype showed up just a few times. The chain joins TRBV12-3 or TRBV12-4 to TRBJ2-5, with TRBD2 matching over 9 bases. J lost 1 base, V lost 1 base, and 7 bases had no gene match. The CDR3 runs to 17 residues. The CDR3 here is CASSLGLAGLAQETQYF. The CDR3 coding sequence is TGTGCCAGCAGTTTAGGCCTAGCGGGACTGGCCCAAGAGACCCAGTACTTC.

The chain recombines TRBV7-2 with TRBJ2-7; 9 nucleotides match TRBD2. The CDR3 has 15 residues. Germline-derived CDR1 and CDR2 are SGHTA and FQGNSA. The V gene end was trimmed by 2 bases and the J gene end by 6 bases; junction bases not matched to a gene: 8. The CDR3 region is CASSLIGLARGEQYF. The CDR3, as DNA: TGTGCCAGCAGCTTAATCGGACTAGCGAGGGGCGAGCAGTACTTC.

This clonotype was observed a handful of times. The chain employs TRBV6-1 and TRBJ1-1, with 9 bases identical to TRBD1. The length of the CDR3 is 14 residues. Germline lookup yields CDR1 MNHNS and CDR2 SASEGT. V lost 7 bases to trimming and J lost 3 bases; unmatched junction nucleotides: 6. The CDR3 sequence: CASIGTGGYTEAFF. The CDR3 DNA is TGTGCCAGCATCGGAACAGGGGGCTACACTGAAGCTTTCTTT.

This clonotype was seen a few times. The rearrangement uses TRBV7-9 and TRBJ1-3; D is ambiguous. From germline, CDR1 is SEHNR and CDR2 FQNEAQ (reference sequence). The CDR3 is 15 residues long. V was cut by 5 bases and J by 0 bases, with 11 bases left in between. CDR3 protein: CASSADGSSGNTIYF. CDR3 DNA: TGTGCCAGCAGCGCGGACGGGAGCTCTGGAAACACCATATATTTT.